This T cell receptor (beta chain) was obtained from a study of blood T cell repertoires in COVID-19. Looked up from germline, CDR1 is SGDLS and CDR2 is YYNGEE. The CDR3 runs to 15 residues. The V and J ends lost 0 bases and 4 bases respectively, with 13 bases between them. Turning to this clone: The sample contains more than one DNA sequence encoding this CDR3.

TCRdb keeps only in-frame clones here, not all; method: immunoSEQ multiplex PCR. This sample has about 120,000 clones, with 75% to 90% found just once. The chain uses TRBV9 and TRBJ1-2, with TRBD1 as a possible D gene (6 bases). This clonotype originated in a man in his 70s with acute or convalescent COVID-19. The source material was peripheral blood. The CDR3 loop reads CASSVDGGAPYGYTF. CDR3 bases: TGTGCCAGCAGCGTAGATGGGGGGGCCCCCTATGGCTACACCTTC.